These T cell receptor beta chains were read from a single sample in a study of blood T cells in healthy people across ages. TCRdb independently ran MiXCR on the 5' RACE reads; one entry per CDR3 protein. The repertoire holds under 2,000,000 distinct CDR3 sequences, around half seen once, with over 2% in the top ten. The specimen sequenced was blood. These receptors all come from a woman aged 40 to 50 in good health. The CDR3 runs from the conserved cysteine through the conserved F or W. D genes are given only for firm matches. The listing skips clone size in some rows; elsewhere it reads once, few, many or a size class.

TRBD1,TRBJ1-4,NA,TRBV2,CASSWRQGGEKLFF,TGTGCCAGCAGTTGGCGGCAGGGGGGTGAAAAACTGTTTTTT
NA,TRBJ2-7,NA,TRBV20-1,CSARGLGSYEQYF,TGCAGTGCTAGAGGACTAGGGTCCTACGAGCAGTACTTC
NA,TRBJ2-3,NA,TRBV20-1,CSAYPGTPLDTDTQYF,TGCAGTGCGTACCCCGGGACGCCTCTAGACACAGATACGCAGTATTTT
NA,TRBJ2-3,NA,TRBV6-5,CASTTSGLTDTQYF,TGTGCCAGCACTACGTCGGGGTTGACAGATACGCAGTATTTT
NA,TRBJ2-1,NA,TRBV27,CASNLSHSNEQFF,TGTGCCAGCAACCTCTCCCACAGCAATGAGCAGTTCTTC
NA,TRBJ2-4,NA,TRBV28,CASSFRFLEGHIQYF,TGTGCCAGCAGTTTTCGGTTTTTGGAGGGGCACATTCAGTACTTC
TRBD2,TRBJ2-1,NA,TRBV4-2,CASSQEWRGVYNEQFF,TGTGCCAGCAGCCAAGAATGGCGGGGGGTCTACAATGAGCAGTTCTTC
NA,TRBJ2-1,NA,TRBV20-1,CSASNFWGREQFF,TGCAGTGCTAGTAACTTCTGGGGGCGGGAGCAGTTCTTC
NA,TRBJ2-3,NA,TRBV7-2,CASSPRPSLTDTQYF,TGTGCCAGCAGCCCCCGGCCCAGCCTCACAGATACGCAGTATTTT
NA,TRBJ1-2,few,TRBV12-3/TRBV12-4,CASSLIDGGAPYHGYTF,TGTGCCAGCAGTTTAATCGACGGGGGGGCTCCTTATCATGGCTACACCTTC
NA,TRBJ2-3,NA,TRBV7-2,CASSPRMSTDTQYF,TGTGCCAGCAGCCCGCGGATGAGCACAGATACGCAGTATTTT
NA,TRBJ2-7,few,TRBV6-2/TRBV6-3,CASSPNNGDASYEQYF,TGTGCCAGCAGCCCAAACAATGGGGACGCGTCCTACGAGCAGTACTTC
TRBD2,TRBJ2-3,NA,TRBV20-1,CSATLAGNTDTQYF,TGCAGTGCCACCCTAGCGGGGAACACAGATACGCAGTATTTT
NA,TRBJ1-4,NA,TRBV2,CASSDFEKLFF,TGTGCCAGCAGTGACTTCGAAAAACTGTTTTTT
NA,TRBJ2-7,NA,TRBV14,CASSTRVRSYEQYF,TGTGCCAGCAGCACCCGAGTCAGATCCTACGAGCAGTACTTC
NA,TRBJ2-3,few,TRBV2,CASSEITSETDTQYF,TGTGCCAGCAGTGAAATAACTAGTGAGACAGATACGCAGTATTTT
NA,TRBJ2-5,NA,TRBV18,CASSPRVVSGETQYF,TGTGCCAGCTCACCACGGGTAGTCAGCGGAGAGACCCAGTACTTC
NA,TRBJ1-1,once,TRBV10-3,CAISEAGPGTEAFF,TGTGCCATCAGTGAGGCAGGGCCGGGCACTGAAGCTTTCTTT
NA,TRBJ2-3,few,TRBV21-1,CAKTLRATQYF,TGTGCCAAAACCCTGAGGGCTACGCAGTATTTT
NA,TRBJ2-4,NA,TRBV7-8,CASSLTLRLAKNIQYF,TGTGCCAGCAGCTTAACGCTTCGGCTAGCCAAAAACATTCAGTACTTC
NA,TRBJ2-3,NA,TRBV30,CAWTTSGTDTQYF,TGTGCCTGGACAACGAGCGGCACAGATACGCAGTATTTT
TRBD2,TRBJ2-5,NA,TRBV5-6,CASSLASLAGRQETQYF,TGTGCCAGCAGCTTGGCGTCTCTAGCGGGTCGTCAAGAGACCCAGTACTTC
TRBD1,TRBJ1-2,NA,TRBV5-1,CASSTRTGDRSGYTF,TGCGCCAGCAGCACCCGGACAGGGGATCGTTCTGGCTACACCTTC
TRBD2,TRBJ2-7,few,TRBV29-1,CSVGPAGADSYEQYF,TGCAGCGTTGGCCCAGCGGGGGCCGACTCCTACGAGCAGTACTTC
NA,TRBJ2-5,NA,TRBV29-1,CSVGTNPNNEQYF,TGCAGCGTCGGGACAAACCCAAACAATGAGCAGTACTTC
TRBD1,TRBJ2-5,few,TRBV7-3,CASSLVDRGYQETQYF,TGTGCCAGCAGCTTAGTTGACAGGGGGTACCAAGAGACCCAGTACTTC
NA,TRBJ2-1,NA,TRBV29-1,CSVEIFATGMNNEQFF,TGCAGCGTTGAAATATTTGCCACAGGGATGAACAATGAGCAGTTCTTC
NA,TRBJ1-2,few,TRBV7-2,CASSLNPRDRNYGYTF,TGTGCCAGCAGTTTAAACCCCCGGGACCGTAACTATGGCTACACCTTC
NA,TRBJ1-2,few,TRBV28,CASEGSYGYTF,TGTGCCAGCGAGGGGAGCTATGGCTACACCTTC
NA,TRBJ1-2,NA,TRBV7-9,CASSLGTGTPYCYTF,TGTGCCAGCAGCTTAGGTACCGGGACGCCATATTGCTACACCTTC
NA,TRBJ1-5,few,TRBV15,CATSRDGRNQPQHF,TGTGCCACCAGCAGAGATGGCCGAAATCAGCCCCAGCATTTT
NA,TRBJ2-2,NA,TRBV27,CASSQFGELFF,TGTGCCAGCAGTCAGTTCGGGGAGCTGTTTTTT
TRBD2,TRBJ2-5,NA,TRBV12-3/TRBV12-4,CASSTSASGGVETQYF,TGTGCCAGCTCTACGTCGGCTAGCGGGGGTGTAGAGACCCAGTACTTC
NA,TRBJ2-3,few,TRBV7-2,CASSLGIGTSTDTQYF,TGTGCCAGCAGCTTAGGAATTGGGACTAGCACAGATACGCAGTATTTT
NA,TRBJ1-1,NA,TRBV20-1,CSARGRGKGVNTEAFF,TGCAGTGCTAGAGGCAGGGGTAAGGGTGTGAACACTGAAGCTTTCTTT
TRBD1,TRBJ2-3,NA,TRBV13,CASSWTGQGVDTQYF,TGTGCCAGCAGTTGGACGGGACAGGGCGTAGATACGCAGTATTTT
NA,TRBJ2-7,many,TRBV7-2,CASSLGPDGPYEQYF,TGTGCCAGCAGCTTAGGACCGGACGGACCCTACGAGCAGTACTTC
TRBD1,TRBJ2-7,NA,TRBV4-3,CASSQNTGGRWYEQYF,TGCGCCAGCAGCCAGAATACAGGGGGACGATGGTACGAGCAGTACTTC
NA,TRBJ2-3,NA,TRBV20-1,CSATDGITDTQYF,TGCAGTGCTACGGACGGTATCACAGATACGCAGTATTTT
TRBD1,TRBJ1-2,once,TRBV6-5,CASRPANPGQNYGYTF,TGTGCCAGCAGGCCTGCAAATCCGGGACAGAACTATGGCTACACCTTC
NA,TRBJ2-3,NA,TRBV20-1,CSASSSGDTQYF,TGCAGTGCTAGCTCGTCAGGCGATACGCAGTATTTT
NA,TRBJ2-2,NA,TRBV7-9,CASSPAVTGELFF,TGTGCCAGCAGCCCCGCAGTTACCGGGGAGCTGTTTTTT
TRBD1,TRBJ2-7,NA,TRBV4-2,CASSQSTGTAYEQYF,TGTGCCAGCAGCCAGTCGACAGGGACCGCCTACGAGCAGTACTTC
TRBD1,TRBJ2-5,NA,TRBV3-1,CASSHRTGGLETQYF,TGTGCCAGCAGCCACCGGACAGGGGGACTGGAGACCCAGTACTTC
TRBD2,TRBJ2-1,NA,TRBV7-8,CASSLGGEGYSYNEQFF,TGTGCCAGCAGCTTAGGCGGGGAGGGCTACTCCTACAATGAGCAGTTCTTC
NA,TRBJ2-3,NA,TRBV9,CASSVLELSTDTQYF,TGTGCCAGCAGCGTACTAGAGCTAAGCACAGATACGCAGTATTTT
NA,TRBJ2-5,few,TRBV7-2,CASSLGPGRRETQYF,TGTGCCAGCAGCTTAGGTCCAGGGAGGCGAGAGACCCAGTACTTC
TRBD2,TRBJ2-1,NA,TRBV20-1,CSAKTSGPSSYNEQFF,TGCAGTGCTAAGACTAGCGGGCCGAGCTCCTACAATGAGCAGTTCTTC
TRBD2,TRBJ2-7,NA,TRBV27,CASRIGVVSGENYEQYF,TGTGCCAGCAGAATAGGGGTGGTTAGCGGGGAGAACTACGAGCAGTACTTC
TRBD1,TRBJ2-7,NA,TRBV20-1,CSAGRTGIGEQYF,TGCAGTGCTGGGCGGACAGGGATAGGCGAGCAGTACTTC
NA,TRBJ2-5,NA,TRBV20-1,CSATGPLEETQYF,TGCAGTGCTACGGGACCCCTCGAGGAGACCCAGTACTTC
TRBD1,TRBJ1-1,once,TRBV29-1,CSVEDPRGGGTEAFF,TGCAGCGTTGAAGATCCCAGGGGGGGCGGCACTGAAGCTTTCTTT
TRBD1,TRBJ2-1,NA,TRBV6-1,CASSETGGIFNEQFF,TGTGCCAGCAGTGAAACAGGGGGTATATTCAATGAGCAGTTCTTC
TRBD1,TRBJ2-7,NA,TRBV5-1,CASSSLQGAYGQYF,TGCGCCAGCAGCTCGTTACAGGGGGCCTACGGGCAGTACTTC
NA,TRBJ2-7,NA,TRBV5-1,CASREGTPYEQYF,TGCGCCAGCAGGGAGGGTACGCCATACGAGCAGTACTTC
NA,TRBJ2-5,NA,TRBV5-1,CASSLDEGGPLYEQYF,TGCGCCAGCAGCCTGGACGAGGGGGGGCCTCTGTATGAGCAGTACTTC
NA,TRBJ2-5,many,TRBV7-2,CASSSGNQETQYF,TGTGCCAGCAGCTCCGGGAACCAAGAGACCCAGTACTTC
NA,TRBJ2-7,few,TRBV6-2/TRBV6-3,CASSYPRQGQYEQYF,TGTGCCAGCAGTTACCCCCGGCAGGGACAATACGAGCAGTACTTC
NA,TRBJ2-3,NA,TRBV20-1,CSAFPRLGDTQYF,TGCAGTGCTTTCCCACGACTAGGAGATACGCAGTATTTT